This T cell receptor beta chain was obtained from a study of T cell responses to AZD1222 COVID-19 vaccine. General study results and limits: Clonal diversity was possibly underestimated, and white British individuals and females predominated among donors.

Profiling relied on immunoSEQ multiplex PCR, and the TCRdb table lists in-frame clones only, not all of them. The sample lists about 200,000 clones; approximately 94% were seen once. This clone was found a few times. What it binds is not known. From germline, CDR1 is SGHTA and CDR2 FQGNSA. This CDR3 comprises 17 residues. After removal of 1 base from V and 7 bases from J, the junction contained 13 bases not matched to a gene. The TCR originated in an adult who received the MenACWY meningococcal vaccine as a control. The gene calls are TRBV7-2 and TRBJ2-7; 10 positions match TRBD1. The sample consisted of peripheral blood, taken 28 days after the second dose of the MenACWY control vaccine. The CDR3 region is CASSLVFIGTGAREQYF. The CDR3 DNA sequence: TGTGCCAGCAGCTTAGTATTTATAGGGACAGGGGCCAGGGAGCAGTACTTC.